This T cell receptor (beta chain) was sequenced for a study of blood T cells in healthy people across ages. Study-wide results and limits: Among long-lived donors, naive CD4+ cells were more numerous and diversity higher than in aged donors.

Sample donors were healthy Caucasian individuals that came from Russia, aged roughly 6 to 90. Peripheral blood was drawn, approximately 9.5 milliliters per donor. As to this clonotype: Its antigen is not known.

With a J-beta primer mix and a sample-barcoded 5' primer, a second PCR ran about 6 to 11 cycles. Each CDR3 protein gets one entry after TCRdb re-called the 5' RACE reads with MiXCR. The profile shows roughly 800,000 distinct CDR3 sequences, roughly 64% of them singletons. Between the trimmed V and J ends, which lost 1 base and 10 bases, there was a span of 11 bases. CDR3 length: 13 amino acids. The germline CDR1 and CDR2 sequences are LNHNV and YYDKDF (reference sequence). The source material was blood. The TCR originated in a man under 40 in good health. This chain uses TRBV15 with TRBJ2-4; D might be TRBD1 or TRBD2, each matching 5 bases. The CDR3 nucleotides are TGTGCCACCAGCAGAGTAGGGACGCTGATTCAGTACTTC. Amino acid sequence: CATSRVGTLIQYF.